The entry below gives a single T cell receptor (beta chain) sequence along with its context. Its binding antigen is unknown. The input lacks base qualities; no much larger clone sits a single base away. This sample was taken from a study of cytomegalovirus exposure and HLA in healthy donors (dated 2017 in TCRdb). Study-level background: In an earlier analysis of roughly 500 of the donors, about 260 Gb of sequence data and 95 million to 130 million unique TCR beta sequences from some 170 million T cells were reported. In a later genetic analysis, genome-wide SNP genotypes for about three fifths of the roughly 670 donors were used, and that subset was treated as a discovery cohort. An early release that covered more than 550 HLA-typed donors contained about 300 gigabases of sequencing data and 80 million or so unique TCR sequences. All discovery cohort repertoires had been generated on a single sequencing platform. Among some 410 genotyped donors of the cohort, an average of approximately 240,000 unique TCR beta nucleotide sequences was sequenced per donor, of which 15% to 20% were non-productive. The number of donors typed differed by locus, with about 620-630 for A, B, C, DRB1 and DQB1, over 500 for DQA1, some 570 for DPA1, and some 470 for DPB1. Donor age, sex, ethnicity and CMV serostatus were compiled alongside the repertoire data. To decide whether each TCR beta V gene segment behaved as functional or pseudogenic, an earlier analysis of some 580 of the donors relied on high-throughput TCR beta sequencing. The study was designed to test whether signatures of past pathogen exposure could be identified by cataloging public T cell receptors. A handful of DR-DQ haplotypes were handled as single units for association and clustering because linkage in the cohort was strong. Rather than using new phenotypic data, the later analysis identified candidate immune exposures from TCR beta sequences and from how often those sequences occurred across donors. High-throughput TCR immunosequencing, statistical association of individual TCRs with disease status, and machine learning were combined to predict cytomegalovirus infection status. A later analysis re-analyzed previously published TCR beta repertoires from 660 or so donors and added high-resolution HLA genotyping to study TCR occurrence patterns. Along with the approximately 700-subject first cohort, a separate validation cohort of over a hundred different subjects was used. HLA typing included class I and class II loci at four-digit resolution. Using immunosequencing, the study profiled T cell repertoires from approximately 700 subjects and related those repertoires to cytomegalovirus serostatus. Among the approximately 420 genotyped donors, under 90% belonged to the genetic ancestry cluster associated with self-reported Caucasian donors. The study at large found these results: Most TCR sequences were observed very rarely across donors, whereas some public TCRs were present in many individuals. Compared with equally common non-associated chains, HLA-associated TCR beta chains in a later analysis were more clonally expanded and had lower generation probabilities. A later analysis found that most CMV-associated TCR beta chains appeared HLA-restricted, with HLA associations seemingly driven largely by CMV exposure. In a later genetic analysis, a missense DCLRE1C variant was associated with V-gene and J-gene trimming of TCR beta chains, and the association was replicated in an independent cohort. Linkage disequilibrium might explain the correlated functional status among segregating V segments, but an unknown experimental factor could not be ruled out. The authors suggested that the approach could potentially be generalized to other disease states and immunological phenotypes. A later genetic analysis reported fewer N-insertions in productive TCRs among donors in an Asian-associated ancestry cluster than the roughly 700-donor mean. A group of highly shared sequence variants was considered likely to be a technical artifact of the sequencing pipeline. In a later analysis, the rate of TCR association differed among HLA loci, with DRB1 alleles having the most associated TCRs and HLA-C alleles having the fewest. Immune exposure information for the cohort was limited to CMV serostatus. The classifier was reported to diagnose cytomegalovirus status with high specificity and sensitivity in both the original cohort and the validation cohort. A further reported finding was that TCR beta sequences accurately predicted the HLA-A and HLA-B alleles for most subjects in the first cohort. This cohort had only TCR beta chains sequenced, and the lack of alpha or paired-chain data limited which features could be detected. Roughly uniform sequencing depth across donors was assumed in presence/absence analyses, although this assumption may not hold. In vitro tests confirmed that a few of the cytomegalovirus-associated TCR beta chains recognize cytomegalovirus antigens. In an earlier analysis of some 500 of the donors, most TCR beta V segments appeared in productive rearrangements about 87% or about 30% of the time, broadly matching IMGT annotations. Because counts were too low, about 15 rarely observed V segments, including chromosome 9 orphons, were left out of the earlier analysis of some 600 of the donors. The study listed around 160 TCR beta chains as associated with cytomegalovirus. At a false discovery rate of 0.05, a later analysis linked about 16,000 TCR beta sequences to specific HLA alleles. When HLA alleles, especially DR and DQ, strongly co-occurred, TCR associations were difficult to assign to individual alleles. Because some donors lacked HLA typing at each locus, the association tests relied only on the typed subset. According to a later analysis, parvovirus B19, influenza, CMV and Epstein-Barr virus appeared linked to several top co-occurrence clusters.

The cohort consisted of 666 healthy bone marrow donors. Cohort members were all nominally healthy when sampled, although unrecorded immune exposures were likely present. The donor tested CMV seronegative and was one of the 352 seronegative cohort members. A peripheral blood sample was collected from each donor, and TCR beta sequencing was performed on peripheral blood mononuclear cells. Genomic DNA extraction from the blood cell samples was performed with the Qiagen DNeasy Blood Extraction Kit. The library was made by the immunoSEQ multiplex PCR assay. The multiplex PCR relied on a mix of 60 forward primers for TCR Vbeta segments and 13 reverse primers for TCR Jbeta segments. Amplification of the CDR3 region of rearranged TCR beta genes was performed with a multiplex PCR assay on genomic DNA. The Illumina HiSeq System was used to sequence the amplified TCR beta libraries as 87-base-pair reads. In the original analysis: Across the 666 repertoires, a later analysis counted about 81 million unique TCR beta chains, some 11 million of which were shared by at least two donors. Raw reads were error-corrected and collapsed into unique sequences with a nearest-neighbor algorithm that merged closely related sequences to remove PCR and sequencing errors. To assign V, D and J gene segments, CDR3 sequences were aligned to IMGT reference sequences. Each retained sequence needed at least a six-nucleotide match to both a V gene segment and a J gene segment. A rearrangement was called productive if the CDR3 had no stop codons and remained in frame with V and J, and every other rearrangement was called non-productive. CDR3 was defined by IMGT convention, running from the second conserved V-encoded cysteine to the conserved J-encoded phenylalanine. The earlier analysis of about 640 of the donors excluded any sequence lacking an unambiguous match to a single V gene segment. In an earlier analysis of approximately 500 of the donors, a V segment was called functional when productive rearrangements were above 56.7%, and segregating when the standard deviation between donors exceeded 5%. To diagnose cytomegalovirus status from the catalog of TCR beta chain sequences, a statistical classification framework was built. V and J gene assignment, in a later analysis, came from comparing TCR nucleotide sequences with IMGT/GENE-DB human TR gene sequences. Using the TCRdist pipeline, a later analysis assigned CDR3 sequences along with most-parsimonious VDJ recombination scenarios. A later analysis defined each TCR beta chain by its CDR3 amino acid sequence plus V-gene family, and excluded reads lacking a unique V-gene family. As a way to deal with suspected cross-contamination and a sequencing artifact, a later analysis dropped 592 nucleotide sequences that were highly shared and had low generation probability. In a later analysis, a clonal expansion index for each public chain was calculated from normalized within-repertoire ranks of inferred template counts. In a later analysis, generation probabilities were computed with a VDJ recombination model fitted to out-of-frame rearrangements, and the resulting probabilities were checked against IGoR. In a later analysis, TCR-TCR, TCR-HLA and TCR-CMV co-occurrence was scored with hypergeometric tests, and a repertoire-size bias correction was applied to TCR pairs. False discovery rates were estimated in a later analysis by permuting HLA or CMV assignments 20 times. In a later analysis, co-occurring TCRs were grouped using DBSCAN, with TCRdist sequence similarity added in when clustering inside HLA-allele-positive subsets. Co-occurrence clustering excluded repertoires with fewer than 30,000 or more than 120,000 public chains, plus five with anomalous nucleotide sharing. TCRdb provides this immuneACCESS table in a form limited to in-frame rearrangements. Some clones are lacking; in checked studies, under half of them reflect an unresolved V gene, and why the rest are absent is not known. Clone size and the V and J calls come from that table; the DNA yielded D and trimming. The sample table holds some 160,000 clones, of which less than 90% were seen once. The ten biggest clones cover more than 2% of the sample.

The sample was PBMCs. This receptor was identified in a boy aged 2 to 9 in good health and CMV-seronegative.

In nucleotides, the sequence is TGTGCCAGCAGCCCCGTGGGACAGTACCAAGAGACCCAGTACTTC. Translated, this is CASSPVGQYQETQYF. Recombination joined TRBV6-5 with TRBJ2-5, with 7 bases in between that match TRBD1. Trimming accounts for 6 bases at V and 0 bases at J, while the number of junction bases matched to no gene is 7. For CDR1 and CDR2, the germline V gene lists MNHEY and SVGAGI. The CDR3 runs 15 residues from the cysteine to the phenylalanine. Just the 45-base CDR3 DNA is kept, in frame starting at base 1.